This T cell receptor (beta chain) was identified during a study of blood T cells in healthy people across ages. Alongside a J-beta primer mix, a sample-barcoded 5' primer served in a second PCR lasting roughly 7 to 11 cycles. TCRdb redid the calling of the 5' RACE reads with MiXCR, one entry per CDR3 protein. The sample has approximately 1,000,000 distinct CDR3 sequences, under 45% seen once. The origin of this receptor is a woman aged 55-75 years in good health. The material sequenced was blood.

CDR3 amino acids: CASSQDLSGWTQYF. DNA of the CDR3: TGCGCCAGCAGCCAAGATCTGAGCGGGTGGACCCAGTACTTC. This chain joins TRBV4-1 and TRBJ2-5; D is perhaps TRBD2 (6 bases). Germline values: CDR1 MGHRA, CDR2 YSYEKL. The V and J ends lost 0 bases and 7 bases respectively, with 12 bases between them. There are 14 residues in the CDR3.